The next 27 T cell receptor beta chains were all read from a single sample in a study of tumor and adjacent non-tumor tissue in lung cancer. TCRbeta libraries were built with three rounds of nested PCR, modified from ARM-PCR. MiXCR, applied by TCRdb to the multiplex PCR reads, yields one record per CDR3 protein. This table holds approximately 65,000 distinct CDR3 sequences, just under 60% found once. RNA was extracted from bulk tissue without any cell sorting. Sequencing was performed on lung tumor tissue. These receptors came from a man aged 50-60 years with non-small cell lung cancer.

The rearrangement links TRBV11-2 to TRBJ1-1; no clear D. The V gene lost 5 bases and the J gene lost 12 bases, with 16 bases spanning the gap. This CDR3 spans 12 amino acids. Germline lookup yields CDR1 SGHAT and CDR2 FQNNGV. CDR3 in amino acids: CASSPVRSSTFF. In DNA form, the CDR3 reads TGTGCCAGCAGCCCCGTGAGAAGCTCAACTTTCTTT.

This chain connects TRBV6-1 to TRBJ2-5, with D perhaps TRBD2 (5 bases). V lost 3 bases to trimming and J lost 0 bases, with 11 bases between them. The V gene's germline CDR1 is MNHNS and CDR2 SASEGT. The CDR3 contains 15 residues. The CDR3 loop reads CASSDSWRDQETQYF. The CDR3 DNA reads as TGTGCCAGCAGTGACTCGTGGCGGGACCAAGAGACCCAGTACTTC.

The chain recombines TRBV4-2 with TRBJ2-6; D gene uncertain. The germline gives CDR1 LGHNA, CDR2 YNFKEQ. The germline V and J ends were trimmed by 4 bases and 3 bases, with 13 bases remaining between them. This CDR3 is 16 amino acids long. The CDR3 nucleotides read TGTGCCAGCAGCCCAAACGATGGGCGTGGGGCCAACGTCCTGACTTTC. Its translation: CASSPNDGRGANVLTF.

This clonotype has more than one count but fewer than ten. The chain has TRBV4-1 and TRBJ2-5; 12 nucleotides line up with TRBD2. The J segment lost 2 bases and the V segment lost 1 base, leaving 5 bases of the junction unmatched. The germline V gene has CDR1 MGHRA and CDR2 YSYEKL. This CDR3 region has 17 residues. In DNA, the CDR3 is TGCGCCAGCAGCCAAGTAGGACTAGCGGGGCCACAAGAGACCCAGTACTTC. Amino acid sequence: CASSQVGLAGPQETQYF.

This clonotype was recorded many times. V gene TRBV6-2 or TRBV6-3 combines with J gene TRBJ2-4, with TRBD2 identical over 13 bases. CDR3 length: 18 amino acids. V lost 5 bases to trimming and J lost 0 bases; unmatched junction nucleotides: 7. Germline values: CDR1 MNHEY, CDR2 SVGEGT. CDR3 protein: CASSLGLAGDLAKNIQYF. In DNA form, the CDR3 reads TGTGCCAGCAGTCTCGGACTAGCGGGGGATCTAGCCAAAAACATTCAGTACTTC.

A word on this clonotype: Because it lacks the conserved phenylalanine or tryptophan at the end, this CDR3 is likely a read error. The chain combines TRBV20-1 with TRBJ2-7; D is uncertain. The CDR3 has 11 residues. Germline V CDR1 and CDR2: DFQATT, SNEGSKA (reference sequence). The CDR3 protein is CRARPVYEQYY. The CDR3 region has the DNA TGCCGTGCTAGACCGGTTTACGAGCAGTACTAC.

Points on this clonotype: An end of the junction does not agree with germline; a read error may underlie this. The genes are TRBV4-2 and TRBJ2-1, with 10 positions matching TRBD1. Per germline, CDR1 LGHNA and CDR2 YNFKEQ. This CDR3 contains 17 residues. The CDR3 DNA is TGTGCCGGCAGCCACAGCCTCCGGGACAGGGGCCAGAATGAGCAGTTCTTC. This encodes CAGSHSLRDRGQNEQFF.

This rearrangement joins TRBV5-1 to TRBJ1-1, with a weak D call TRBD1 (5 bases). CDR1 and CDR2 (germline): SGHRS, YFSETQ. The CDR3 length is 15 residues. Trimming cost V 8 bases and J 0 bases, with 17 bases left between them. The CDR3 region has the DNA TGCGCCAGAAGCAGAACGGGACGTTTGAACACTGAAGCTTTCTTT. This encodes CARSRTGRLNTEAFF. Complete variable domain (other parts from reference TRBV5-1 and TRBJ1-1): KAGVTQTPRYLIKTRGQQVTLSCSPISGHRSVSWYQQTPGQGLQFLFEYFSETQRNKGNFPGRFSGRQFSNSRSEMNVSTLELGDSALYLCARSRTGRLNTEAFFGQGTRLTVV.

A remark on this clonotype: A single base separates this from a much larger clone, so it may be a read error. The chain joins TRBV20-1 to TRBJ1-2; D gene unclear. The CDR3 has 11 amino acids. Germline loops: CDR1 DFQATT, CDR2 SNEGSKA (reference sequence). The CDR3 nucleotides read TGCAGTGTCGGACGAAACTATCGCTACACCTTC. Translating it yields CSVGRNYRYTF.

This clonotype was observed a few times. CDR3 nucleotides: TGCGCCAGCAGCCAAGACCCAGGGAGGGACGCAGATACGCAGTATTTT. This translates into CASSQDPGRDADTQYF. The chain has TRBV4-1 and TRBJ2-3, with TRBD2 matching 7 bases. Germline V lookup: CDR1 MGHRA, CDR2 YSYEKL. The CDR3 covers 16 residues. V lost 0 bases, J lost 4 bases, and 7 bases stayed unmatched.

Details on this clonotype: A read error may account for a junction end that differs from germline. The chain is built from TRBV7-9 and TRBJ2-5, with D perhaps assigned TRBD1 or TRBD2 (5 bases each). This CDR3 contains 15 residues. Per germline, CDR1 SEHNR and CDR2 FQNEAQ (reference sequence). The CDR3 region is CASSLLDILEETQCF. CDR3 nucleotide sequence: TGTGCCAGCAGCTTACTGGACATCCTGGAGGAGACCCAGTGCTTC.

To note about this clonotype: One end of the junction fails to match germline, which may point to a read error. This chain links TRBV5-1 with TRBJ2-3; 12 nucleotides match TRBD1. Looked up from germline, CDR1 is SGHRS and CDR2 is YFSETQ. This CDR3 is built from 16 residues. CDR3 nucleotides: TGCGCCAACAGCCCGGGACAGGGGGCGGCCACAGATACGCAGTATTTT. Translated: CANSPGQGAATDTQYF.

The chain joins TRBV12-3 or TRBV12-4 to TRBJ2-1, with a weak D call TRBD2 (5 bases). V gave up 3 bases and J gave up 6 bases, with 12 bases separating them. This CDR3 region has 14 residues. CDR3 sequence: CASSFGVVCNEQFF. CDR3 DNA sequence: TGTGCCAGCAGTTTCGGGGTGGTGTGCAATGAGCAGTTCTTC.

Remarks on this clonotype: A read error may be the cause here, since a much bigger clone is one base away. This chain joins TRBV6-5 and TRBJ1-1, with 11 bases lining up with TRBD1. The CDR3 runs to 15 residues. Germline V gene lookup returns CDR1 MNHEY and CDR2 SVGAGI. For the CDR3, the DNA is TGTACCAGCAGTCGTACCGGGACAGGGGGCACTGAAGCTTTCTTT. It encodes CTSSRTGTGGTEAFF.

V is TRBV2 and J is TRBJ2-2; no clear D gene. The V end was cut by 11 bases, the J end by 5 bases, with 15 bases between. The CDR3 consists of 13 residues. Germline V gene lookup returns CDR1 SNHLY and CDR2 FYNNEI. CDR3 protein: CACSVTVTGELFF. The CDR3 coding sequence is TGTGCCTGTAGTGTAACGGTGACCGGGGAGCTGTTTTTT. The full variable domain, rest sourced from reference TRBV2 and TRBJ2-2, is EPEVTQTPSHQVTQMGQEVILRCVPISNHLYFYWYRQILGQKVEFLVSFYNNEISEKSEIFDDQFSVERPDGSNFTLKIRSTKLEDSAMYFCACSVTVTGELFFGEGSRLTVL.

For this clonotype: A much larger clonotype is one base distant, so this may be a read error. V usage is TRBV14 and J usage is TRBJ2-2; maybe TRBD1 (5 bases). Germline CDR1 and CDR2: SGHDN and FVKESK. V was cut by 1 base and J by 6 bases, with 9 bases left in between. CDR3 size: 14 residues. CDR3 sequence: CASSQAIGAGELFF. In DNA form, the CDR3 reads TGTGCCAGCAGCCAAGCTATAGGGGCCGGGGAGCTGTTTTTT.

This chain joins TRBV18 and TRBJ2-6; possibly TRBD2 for D (5 bases). Trimming shortened V by 2 bases and J by 2 bases, and 7 bases separated the two germline ends. The CDR3 covers 15 residues. Germline V lookup: CDR1 KGHSH, CDR2 LQKENI. The CDR3 DNA reads as TGTGCCAGCTCACCAGCCGGGACTGGGGCCAACGTCCTGACTTTC. The encoded protein is CASSPAGTGANVLTF.

For this clonotype: This may arise from a read error, as a much more abundant clone is one base away. This chain uses TRBV5-6 with TRBJ2-7; D is unclear. Per the germline V gene, CDR1 is SGHDT and CDR2 is YYEEEE. This CDR3 region has 14 residues. The CDR3 nucleotides read TGTGCCAGCAGCTTGGCGGAATCTCCCTACAAGCAGTACTTC. Its protein product is CASSLAESPYKQYF.

The CDR3 DNA is TGTGCCAGCAGGCCGGCGGGTAACGACTATGGCTACACCTTC. Protein: CASRPAGNDYGYTF. This chain connects TRBV28 to TRBJ1-2; the D is unclear. Between the trimmed V and J ends, which lost 6 bases and 3 bases, there was a span of 14 bases. There are 14 residues in the CDR3. Germline CDR1 reads MDHEN; CDR2 reads SYDVKM.

This clonotype showed up just a few times. The gene calls are TRBV20-1 and TRBJ2-1, with TRBD2 matching over 12 bases. This CDR3 is 17 amino acids long. Looked up from germline, CDR1 is DFQATT and CDR2 is SNEGSKA (reference sequence). Losses at the gene ends were 0 bases for V and 8 bases for J; bases not matched to a gene: 11. The CDR3 loop reads CSARDLISSGRVYEQFF. DNA for the CDR3: TGCAGTGCTAGAGATCTTATTTCTAGCGGGAGGGTCTATGAGCAGTTCTTC.

This clonotype occurred many times. The chain links TRBV6-5 to TRBJ2-1, with TRBD1 matching over 10 bases. The J segment lost 2 bases and the V segment lost 6 bases, leaving 4 bases of the junction unmatched. The CDR3 covers 15 residues. CDR1 and CDR2 from the germline V gene are MNHEY and SVGAGI. CDR3 sequence reads: CASRRTGGTYNEQFF. CDR3 DNA: TGTGCCAGCAGGAGGACAGGGGGTACCTACAATGAGCAGTTCTTC.

A remark on this clonotype: Being one base from a much bigger clone, this may be a read error. The chain is built from TRBV29-1 and TRBJ2-2; D might be TRBD2 (5 bases). The CDR3 contains 12 residues. Germline V gives CDR1 SQVTM, CDR2 ANQGSEA. The CDR3 protein is CSVGMATGELLF. The CDR3 DNA sequence: TGCAGCGTTGGCATGGCTACCGGGGAGCTGTTATTT.

With respect to this clonotype: A clone one base away is much larger, so this may be a read error. The chain recombines TRBV6-6 with TRBJ1-6, with D hard to call. There are 15 residues in the CDR3. Germline V gene data show CDR1 as MNHNY and CDR2 as SVGAGI (reference sequence). The CDR3 region has the DNA TGTGCCAGCACCAGTAAGAGCTCCTATAATTCACTCCTCCACTTT. Its protein is CASTSKSSYNSLLHF.

As regards this clonotype: A much bigger clone sits one base away, suggesting this may be a read error. This chain uses TRBV5-1 with TRBJ2-7; 9 bases match TRBD1. Trimming at V came to 4 bases and at J to 5 bases, leaving 10 bases not matched to a gene. The CDR3 contains 15 residues. Germline CDR1 is SGHRS and CDR2 is YFSETQ. The CDR3 sequence: CASSLPGTGTNEQYF. The CDR3 nucleotides are TGCGCCAGCAGCCTTCCCGGGACAGGGACGAACGAGCAGTACTTC. The variable domain in full, with the rest retrieved from reference TRBV5-1 and TRBJ2-7, is KAGVTQTPRYLIKTRGQQVTLSCSPISGHRSVSWYQQTPGQGLQFLFEYFSETQRNKGNFPGRFSGRQFSNSRSEMNVSTLELGDSALYLCASSLPGTGTNEQYFGPGTRLTVT.

As for this clonotype: Since a much larger clone is just one base distant, this may be a read error. The V call is TRBV28, the J call TRBJ2-7, with a weak D call TRBD2 (6 bases). Germline V gives CDR1 MDHEN, CDR2 SYDVKM. This CDR3 contains 15 residues. The CDR3 loop reads CANSLTGGFSYEQYF. DNA for the CDR3: TGTGCCAACAGTTTGACCGGGGGTTTTTCCTACGAGCAGTACTTC.

To note about this clonotype: The germline gene is not matched at one end of the junction; a read error may be the cause. The J gene is TRBJ1-3, the V gene TRBV11-2; the match to TRBD1 covers 12 bases. Germline CDR1 SGHAT, CDR2 FQNNGV. CDR3 size: 18 residues. The CDR3 nucleotides are TGTGCCGGCAGCTCCCGGGACAGGGGGCACACCGGGGGAAACACCATATATTTT. It yields the protein CAGSSRDRGHTGGNTIYF.

About this clonotype: The CDR3 end shows no conserved phenylalanine or tryptophan, and so a read error is likely. The gene calls are TRBV2 and TRBJ1-2; TRBD1 matches at 9 bases. The germline gives CDR1 SNHLY, CDR2 FYNNEI. V lost 6 bases, J lost 7 bases, and 9 bases stayed unmatched. The CDR3 is 14 amino acids. As DNA, the CDR3 is TGTGCCAGCAGCGCTTTGGGGACAGGGATTGGCTACACCGTC. Amino acids: CASSALGTGIGYTV.